The 18 T cell receptor beta chains below were found in one sample sequenced in a study of siplizumab effects on memory and regulatory T cells (dated by TCRdb to between 2018 and 2020). The library was built by means of the immunoSEQ multiplex PCR assay. Drawn from immuneACCESS, this table holds only the in-frame rearrangements with V and J called that TCRdb kept. Clones are partly lost; checked studies trace under half to an unresolved V gene and leave the rest unexplained. The sample table holds about 69,000 clones, of which 80% to 90% were seen once. The top ten clones comprise under 2% of the sample. The source material was Tregs sorted from blood. The receptors were gathered from a human donor in good health.

This clone was detected only once. This chain links TRBV19 with TRBJ2-5; tentative D call: TRBD1 (6 bases). Per the germline V gene, CDR1 is LNHDA and CDR2 is SQIVND (reference sequence). The CDR3 is 14 amino acids. Trimming took 6 bases from V and 1 from J, leaving 12 bases between them. CDR3 sequence (DNA): TGTGCCAGTAGCCAGGGGTCAGTCCAAGAGACCCAGTACTTC. Protein product: CASSQGSVQETQYF.

The chain has TRBV28 and TRBJ2-5; D could derive from TRBD1 or TRBD2 (6 bases each). The CDR3 consists of 15 residues. Germline loops: CDR1 MDHEN, CDR2 SYDVKM. V gave up 7 bases and J gave up 7 bases, with 22 bases separating them. The CDR3 loop is CASTSGGGGSMTQYF. CDR3 coding DNA: TGTGCCAGCACCTCAGGAGGGGGTGGATCCATGACCCAGTACTTC. The full variable domain, with the rest looked up from reference TRBV28 and TRBJ2-5, is DVKVTQSSRYLVKRTGEKVFLECVQDMDHENMFWYRQDPGLGLRLIYFSYDVKMKEKGDIPEGYSVSREKKERFSLILESASTNQTSMYLCASTSGGGGSMTQYFGPGTRLLVL.

This clone was counted between two and nine times. The rearrangement joins TRBV7-9 to TRBJ2-3, with 9 bases lining up with TRBD2. The CDR3 runs to 16 residues. Trimming cost V 4 bases and J 6 bases; bases outside gene matches: 11. Germline CDR1 is SEHNR and CDR2 is FQNEAQ (reference sequence). CDR3 coding DNA: TGTGCCAGCAGCTCCCCCTGGACTAGCGTTAGGGATACGCAGTATTTT. Protein product: CASSSPWTSVRDTQYF.

This chain joins TRBV29-1 and TRBJ2-1; the match to TRBD2 covers 10 bases. Looked up from germline, CDR1 is SQVTM and CDR2 is ANQGSEA. V trimming: 5 bases; J trimming: 6 bases; junction bases outside the gene matches: 16. CDR3 length: 17 amino acids. The CDR3 bases are TGCAGCGTTCGGGACAGGTGGAGCGGGAGGGGATCCAATGAGCAGTTCTTC. This codes for CSVRDRWSGRGSNEQFF.

The chain links TRBV5-4 to TRBJ2-5; 9 nucleotides agree with TRBD1. Germline CDR1 and CDR2: SGHNT and YYREEE (reference sequence). Germline trimming cut 7 bases from V and 5 bases from J; bases unmatched to any gene: 6. CDR3 length equals 13 residues. The CDR3 reads CASRGTGRETQYF. The CDR3 DNA reads TGTGCCAGCCGCGGGACAGGGAGGGAGACCCAGTACTTC.

The CDR3 DNA reads TGCAGCGTTGAAGCGGGGGCGAAGGAAAACATTCAGTACTTC. This gives the protein CSVEAGAKENIQYF. This chain links TRBV29-1 with TRBJ2-4; perhaps D is TRBD1 or TRBD2 (6 bases each). CDR1 and CDR2 (germline): SQVTM, ANQGSEA. This CDR3 is built from 14 residues. Trimming pared 1 base from V and 5 bases from J, leaving 12 bases between.

CDR3 sequence (DNA): TGTGCCAGCAGTCTCCGGGACCAAGTCTACGAGCAGTACTTC. Translated: CASSLRDQVYEQYF. The chain carries TRBV27 and TRBJ2-7, with D tentatively TRBD1 or TRBD2 (5 bases each). Between the trimmed V and J ends, which lost 5 bases and 3 bases, there was a span of 14 bases. Germline V gene sequence: CDR1 MNHEY, CDR2 SMNVEV (reference sequence). The CDR3 is made up of 14 amino acids.

The CDR3 nucleotides are TGTGCCAGTAGTATAGCCGGGGGGCTAAGGTCGGAGACCCAGTACTTC. Amino acids: CASSIAGGLRSETQYF. The chain is built from TRBV19 and TRBJ2-5; D is perhaps TRBD2 (7 bases). CDR3 length: 16 amino acids. Between the trimmed V and J ends, which lost 1 base and 5 bases, there was a span of 17 bases. Germline lookup yields CDR1 LNHDA and CDR2 SQIVND (reference sequence).

The chain has TRBV5-1 and TRBJ2-1, with 16 bases fitting TRBD2. The CDR3 totals 18 residues. The V and J ends lost 2 bases and 4 bases, in that order; junction bases with no gene match: 6. CDR1 is SGHRS and CDR2 is YFSETQ in the germline V gene. The CDR3 reads CASSFLGTSGRGYNEQFF. Written as DNA, the CDR3 is TGCGCCAGCAGCTTCCTAGGGACTAGCGGGAGGGGTTACAATGAGCAGTTCTTC.

The J gene is TRBJ2-6, the V gene TRBV13; D might be TRBD2 (7 bases). The V end was cut by 0 bases, the J end by 4 bases, with 16 bases between. The CDR3 has 18 amino acids. CDR1 and CDR2 from the germline V gene are PRHDT and FYEKMQ (reference sequence). The CDR3 is CASSLGLRGALGANVLTF. For the CDR3, the DNA is TGTGCCAGCAGCTTAGGCCTACGGGGGGCGCTCGGGGCCAACGTCCTGACTTTC.

The genes are TRBV7-9 and TRBJ2-1; D unclear. CDR1 and CDR2 from the germline V gene are SEHNR and FQNEAQ (reference sequence). Trimming left V 5 bases short and J 5 bases short, with 4 bases between. This CDR3 is 11 amino acids long. The CDR3 DNA follows: TGTGCCAGCAGCGACGACAATGAGCAGTTCTTC. It encodes CASSDDNEQFF.

In DNA form, the CDR3 reads TGTGCCAGCAGTGAAGGGCCCGCGGATACGCAGTATTTT. Its protein product is CASSEGPADTQYF. The chain carries TRBV6-4 and TRBJ2-3, with no clear D. Trimming left V 3 bases short and J 6 bases short, with 10 bases between. Looked up from germline, CDR1 is MRHNA and CDR2 is SNTAGT. This CDR3 is 13 amino acids long.

This chain links TRBV7-2 with TRBJ1-1; D perhaps matches TRBD1 (6 bases). The germline V gene encodes CDR1 SGHTA and CDR2 FQGNSA. V was shortened by 0 bases and J by 0 bases, with 14 bases between the two germline ends. The CDR3 has 17 amino acids. The CDR3 spells CASSLAFQGIVNTEAFF. The CDR3 region has the DNA TGTGCCAGCAGCTTAGCGTTCCAGGGGATTGTGAACACTGAAGCTTTCTTT.

The chain links TRBV7-2 to TRBJ2-7; D is unresolved. Germline assignment: CDR1 SGHTA and CDR2 FQGNSA. V was trimmed by 1 base and J by 7 bases, leaving 14 bases between them. The CDR3 covers 14 residues. CDR3 nucleotide sequence: TGTGCCAGCAGCTTAGGAGGCTTGGCTAGGGAGCAGTACTTC. Residues: CASSLGGLAREQYF.

This clone has only one observation. The V call is TRBV30, the J call TRBJ2-7, with 9 nucleotides matching TRBD2. Germline CDR1 GTSNPN, CDR2 SVGIG (reference sequence). CDR3 size: 13 residues. J lost 9 bases, V lost 5 bases, and 11 bases had no gene match. In DNA, the CDR3 is TGTGCCTGGGGCGGACGGCGGGAGGGCCCGCAGTACTTC. This encodes CAWGGRREGPQYF.

This clone was observed a single time. The J gene is TRBJ2-7, the V gene TRBV4-1; possibly TRBD2 for D (5 bases). Per the germline V gene, CDR1 is MGHRA and CDR2 is YSYEKL. This CDR3 spans 13 amino acids. With 1 base removed from V and 5 bases from J, the gap between germline ends came to 9 bases. DNA of the CDR3: TGCGCCAGCAGCCAAGGGACGAGGGACGAGCAGTACTTC. Translation gives CASSQGTRDEQYF.

This rearrangement joins TRBV7-6 to TRBJ2-5; maybe TRBD1 (6 bases). V dropped 1 base and J dropped 1 base, with 10 bases sitting between them. The CDR3 totals 15 residues. The germline V gene has CDR1 SGHVS and CDR2 FNYEAQ. This CDR3 reads CASSLGGRAQETQYF. In DNA form, the CDR3 reads TGTGCCAGCAGCTTAGGGGGGCGGGCCCAAGAGACCCAGTACTTC.

This rearrangement joins TRBV9 to TRBJ2-1; TRBD1 matches 7 bases. Germline CDR1 reads SGDLS; CDR2 reads YYNGEE. Losses at the gene ends were 0 bases for V and 7 bases for J; bases not matched to a gene: 10. The CDR3 length is 16 residues. The CDR3 reads CASSVAPGQRLNEQFF. As DNA, the CDR3 is TGTGCCAGCAGCGTAGCTCCGGGACAGAGACTTAATGAGCAGTTCTTC.